This is a list of T cell receptor beta chains from one sample in a study of T cell responses to AZD1222 COVID-19 vaccine. Sequencing was performed with immunoSEQ multiplex PCR; in TCRdb, only in-frame clones are kept and a portion is missing. Of 120,000 or so clones in the sample, roughly 84% were seen once. Sequences were derived from peripheral blood, sampled on day 0 of AZD1222 vaccination. The origin of the receptors is an adult in good health. Both conserved end residues are part of each CDR3. The order of the fields is J gene, V gene, clone size, D gene, CDR3 protein, CDR3 DNA. D genes are given only for firm matches. Clone size is given for some rows only: seen once, a few or many times, or a class if the clone is expanded.

TRBJ1-2,TRBV6-5,-,-,CASSPRLEGYGYTF,TGTGCCAGCAGCCCAAGATTAGAAGGATATGGCTACACCTTC
TRBJ2-3,TRBV7-3,-,-,CASSGGPDTQYF,TGTGCCAGCAGTGGAGGCCCAGATACGCAGTATTTT
TRBJ1-2,TRBV12-3/TRBV12-4,-,-,CASSPGPGGGYTF,TGTGCCAGCAGCCCCGGCCCTGGGGGTGGCTACACCTTC
TRBJ2-6,TRBV4-2,-,TRBD1,CASSQGTGLFGANVLTF,TGTGCCAGCAGCCAAGGGACAGGTTTGTTTGGGGCCAACGTCCTGACTTTC
TRBJ1-3,TRBV6-5,-,TRBD1,CASSSRQGGGNTIYF,TGTGCCAGCAGTTCCCGACAGGGCGGCGGAAACACCATATATTTT
TRBJ1-3,TRBV19,-,-,CASSIVWENSGNTIYF,TGTGCCAGTAGTATAGTTTGGGAGAACTCTGGAAACACCATATATTTT
TRBJ2-1,TRBV7-2,-,TRBD1,CASTPWTGAGDNEQFF,TGTGCCAGCACTCCTTGGACAGGTGCTGGGGACAATGAGCAGTTCTTC
TRBJ2-7,TRBV9,-,TRBD1,CASSARQGIEQYF,TGTGCCAGCAGCGCCAGACAGGGAATCGAGCAGTACTTC
TRBJ1-2,TRBV30,few,-,CAWSGEGRGGYTF,TGTGCCTGGAGTGGAGAGGGGAGAGGGGGCTACACCTTC
TRBJ2-1,TRBV6-5,-,TRBD1,CASSFYRGHNEQFF,TGTGCCAGCAGCTTTTACAGGGGCCACAATGAGCAGTTCTTC
TRBJ1-1,TRBV11-3,-,-,CASSLVAGANTEAFF,TGTGCCAGCAGCTTAGTTGCAGGGGCCAACACTGAAGCTTTCTTT
TRBJ1-1,TRBV5-6,once,-,CASSLGPGTPGETEAFF,TGTGCCAGCAGCTTGGGACCAGGGACCCCAGGGGAAACTGAAGCTTTCTTT
TRBJ2-7,TRBV5-1,-,-,CASSFGIPGQTYEQYF,TGCGCCAGCAGCTTCGGGATTCCGGGACAAACCTACGAGCAGTACTTC
TRBJ2-2,TRBV24-1,-,TRBD1,CATSDSGTGFTNTGELFF,TGTGCCACCAGTGATTCCGGGACAGGATTTACGAACACCGGGGAGCTGTTTTTT
TRBJ1-2,TRBV19,-,-,CATTGTGSYGYTF,TGTGCCACCACAGGCACAGGGAGCTATGGCTACACCTTC
TRBJ2-7,TRBV5-1,-,TRBD2,CASSLGPSGGQNEQYF,TGCGCCAGCAGCTTGGGCCCTAGCGGGGGGCAGAACGAGCAGTACTTC
TRBJ1-1,TRBV11-3,-,-,CASSPDRTNTEAFF,TGTGCCAGCAGCCCCGACAGGACGAACACTGAAGCTTTCTTT
TRBJ2-7,TRBV5-6,few,-,CASSLSVGTRREQYF,TGTGCCAGCAGCTTGTCGGTAGGTACGAGACGCGAGCAGTACTTC
TRBJ2-4,TRBV7-8,-,TRBD1,CASSARTGKEPLAKNIQYF,TGTGCCAGCAGCGCCCGGACAGGGAAAGAGCCTCTAGCCAAAAACATTCAGTACTTC
TRBJ1-4,TRBV10-3,-,-,CAISEHRDVFNEKLFF,TGTGCCATCAGTGAACACAGGGATGTCTTTAATGAAAAACTGTTTTTT
TRBJ2-7,TRBV11-3,-,-,CASSFGGSYEQYF,TGTGCCAGCAGCTTTGGGGGCTCCTACGAGCAGTACTTC
TRBJ1-1,TRBV6-5,-,-,CASSKGGQNTEAFF,TGTGCCAGCAGTAAGGGAGGACAGAACACTGAAGCTTTCTTT
TRBJ2-7,TRBV6-5,-,-,CASSYSLYGEQYF,TGTGCCAGCAGTTACTCGCTTTACGGCGAGCAGTACTTC